This T cell receptor (beta chain) came from a study of T cell repertoires in cytomegalovirus infection. V shed 10 bases and J 0 bases; nucleotides not matched to a gene: 10. The germline gives CDR1 ENHRY, CDR2 SYGVKD. The CDR3 totals 15 residues. TCRdb re-derived calls from the reads in MiXCR, one entry per CDR3 protein. The table shows roughly 100,000 distinct CDR3 sequences, with 15% to 20% occurring only once. This TCR came from a human donor in good health (CMV status not recorded). Some clones in this sample may be carry-over from other donors' samples. The sequenced sample consisted of PBMCs. This chain connects TRBV10-3 to TRBJ2-3; 7 bases agree with TRBD1. The CDR3 DNA follows: TGTGCCAGCGGTCCCGGGACAGTTAGCACAGATACGCAGTATTTT. Translation: CASGPGTVSTDTQYF.